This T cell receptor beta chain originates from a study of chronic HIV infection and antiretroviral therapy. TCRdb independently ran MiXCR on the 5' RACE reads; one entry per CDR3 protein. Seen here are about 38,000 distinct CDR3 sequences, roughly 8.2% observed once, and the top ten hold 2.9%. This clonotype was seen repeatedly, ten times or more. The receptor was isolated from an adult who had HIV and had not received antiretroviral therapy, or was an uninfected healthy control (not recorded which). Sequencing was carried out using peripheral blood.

The CDR3 protein is CASIARRNQETQYF. The CDR3 DNA is TGTGCCAGCATCGCCCGGAGAAACCAAGAGACCCAGTACTTC. The V gene is TRBV7-2, the J gene TRBJ2-5; D is uncertain. The CDR3 loop spans 14 amino acids. Germline lookup yields CDR1 SGHTA and CDR2 FQGNSA. The V end lost 7 bases, the J end lost 0 bases, and 12 bases lay between the germline ends.